Listed below are T cell receptor beta chains from one sample, sequenced in a study of OX40 agonist ivuxolimab in advanced cancers. Generated by immunoSEQ multiplex PCR, the TCRdb table keeps only in-frame clones and is missing some. Of 75,000 to 95,000 clones in the sample, around 87% were seen once. The sample in question was CD4+ or CD8+ T cells sorted from blood, obtained in a trial of the OX40 agonist ivuxolimab. The receptors derive from an adult with an advanced solid tumor such as melanoma, head and neck, liver or kidney cancer. CDR3s include the opening cysteine and the closing phenylalanine or tryptophan. Each record gives: clone size, D gene, V gene, J gene, CDR3 DNA, CDR3 protein. The D gene is left open where the match is weak. Some rows mark clone size as missing; the rest say once, few, many or name a class of expanded clone.

clone size: once
D gene: -
V gene: TRBV7-2
J gene: TRBJ2-3
CDR3 DNA: TGTGCCAGCAGCTTCGGATTGTCAGATACGCAGTATTTT
CDR3 protein: CASSFGLSDTQYF

clone size: -
D gene: -
V gene: TRBV6-5
J gene: TRBJ2-2
CDR3 DNA: TGTGCCAGCAGTCCATTCCGGGAGAACACCGGGGAGCTGTTTTTT
CDR3 protein: CASSPFRENTGELFF

clone size: -
D gene: -
V gene: TRBV6-5
J gene: TRBJ1-1
CDR3 DNA: TGTGCCAGCAGTTACGGGATCAACACTGAAGCTTTCTTT
CDR3 protein: CASSYGINTEAFF

clone size: -
D gene: TRBD1
V gene: TRBV12-5
J gene: TRBJ2-1
CDR3 DNA: TGTGCTAGTGGTTTGGGCCTCGGGACAGGAAACAATGAGCAGTTCTTC
CDR3 protein: CASGLGLGTGNNEQFF

clone size: many
D gene: -
V gene: TRBV28
J gene: TRBJ1-2
CDR3 DNA: TGTGCCAGCAGTTACAGGGAGGGGGGCTACACCTTC
CDR3 protein: CASSYREGGYTF

clone size: -
D gene: -
V gene: TRBV5-1
J gene: TRBJ2-5
CDR3 DNA: TGCGCCAGCAGCTTGACTAGCTTGGGGGAGACCCAGTACTTC
CDR3 protein: CASSLTSLGETQYF

clone size: -
D gene: -
V gene: TRBV2
J gene: TRBJ2-4
CDR3 DNA: TGTGCCAGCAGTGAATGGGGGGCAGGGAACATTCAGTACTTC
CDR3 protein: CASSEWGAGNIQYF

clone size: -
D gene: TRBD1
V gene: TRBV18
J gene: TRBJ1-1
CDR3 DNA: TGTGCCAGCTCACCCCCAGGGGGCCGAAACACTGAAGCTTTCTTT
CDR3 protein: CASSPPGGRNTEAFF

clone size: few
D gene: -
V gene: TRBV27
J gene: TRBJ1-1
CDR3 DNA: TGTGCCAGCAGATCTGGACAACTATTGAACACTGAAGCTTTCTTT
CDR3 protein: CASRSGQLLNTEAFF

clone size: -
D gene: -
V gene: TRBV5-4
J gene: TRBJ2-2
CDR3 DNA: TGTGCCAGCAGCTTGGGCCAGGGCATCACCGGGGAGCTGTTTTTT
CDR3 protein: CASSLGQGITGELFF

clone size: -
D gene: TRBD1
V gene: TRBV9
J gene: TRBJ1-4
CDR3 DNA: TGTGCCAGCAGCGTAGAGGGGACAGGATATGAAAAACTGTTTTTT
CDR3 protein: CASSVEGTGYEKLFF

clone size: -
D gene: -
V gene: TRBV6-5
J gene: TRBJ1-2
CDR3 DNA: TGTGCCAGCACCCTTTCGGGGGGCGGAGGTGGCTACACCTTC
CDR3 protein: CASTLSGGGGGYTF